This passage covers 2 T cell receptor beta chains from one sample sequenced in a study of control samples from healthy donors and cancer patients. Sequencing used immunoSEQ multiplex PCR; TCRdb keeps in-frame clones, though not all of them. The sample has 100,000 to 150,000 clones, around 87% seen once; the top ten hold about 2.7%. Sequencing was performed on blood. These receptors all come from a man in his sixties in good health.

This rearrangement joins TRBV27 to TRBJ1-1; 7 nucleotides agree with TRBD1. Trimming cost V 0 bases and J 1 base; bases outside gene matches: 5. The CDR3 is 16 amino acids. Germline CDR1 is MNHEY and CDR2 is SMNVEV (reference sequence). The CDR3 region is CASSLSTGLRNTEAFF. Written as DNA, the CDR3 is TGTGCCAGCAGTTTATCGACAGGGTTAAGGAACACTGAAGCTTTCTTT.

This clone has a single count. This chain connects TRBV6-5 to TRBJ1-3; D is ambiguous. Trimming removed 5 bases at V and 0 bases at J, with 5 bases between. This CDR3 has 13 residues. The V gene's germline CDR1 is MNHEY and CDR2 SVGAGI. The CDR3: CASSLFSGNTIYF. As DNA, the CDR3 is TGTGCCAGCAGTCTATTCTCTGGAAACACCATATATTTT.